This T cell receptor beta chain was recovered during a study of read filtering for tumor transcriptome and immune sequencing. Overall study: Among patients, 17 were male and approximately 15 female, aged roughly 45 to 90 (mean approximately 71). General observations from the study: IR-seq captured clonotypes deeper and more reliably than RNA-seq. Sorted CD138-negative bone marrow cells were not purified T cells. Dropping single-read clonotypes raised IR-seq and RNA-seq shared-clonotype correlation.

The library was built from around 400 ng RNA with molecular barcoded adaptors for alpha/delta and beta/gamma chains. In TCRdb, the reads were re-called with MiXCR into one record per CDR3 protein. The sample holds 62,000 or so distinct CDR3 sequences; 20% are singletons and the top ten take about 18%. In this sample, this clonotype turned up a few times. Its antigen is unknown. Trimming took 0 bases from V and 1 from J, leaving 7 bases between them. CDR3 length: 14 residues. Germline V gene data show CDR1 as SGHRS and CDR2 as YFSETQ. Material: a population of CD138-negative cells sorted from bone marrow. This TCR was sampled from a donor aged 40 or older with multiple myeloma. The rearrangement joins TRBV5-1 to TRBJ2-5; possible D gene TRBD2, 5 bases. CDR3 amino acids: CASSLAAGQETQYF. DNA for the CDR3: TGCGCCAGCAGCTTGGCCGCGGGCCAAGAGACCCAGTACTTC. Full variable domain (remainder filled in from reference TRBV5-1 and TRBJ2-5): KAGVTQTPRYLIKTRGQQVTLSCSPISGHRSVSWYQQTPGQGLQFLFEYFSETQRNKGNFPGRFSGRQFSNSRSEMNVSTLELGDSALYLCASSLAAGQETQYFGPGTRLLVL.